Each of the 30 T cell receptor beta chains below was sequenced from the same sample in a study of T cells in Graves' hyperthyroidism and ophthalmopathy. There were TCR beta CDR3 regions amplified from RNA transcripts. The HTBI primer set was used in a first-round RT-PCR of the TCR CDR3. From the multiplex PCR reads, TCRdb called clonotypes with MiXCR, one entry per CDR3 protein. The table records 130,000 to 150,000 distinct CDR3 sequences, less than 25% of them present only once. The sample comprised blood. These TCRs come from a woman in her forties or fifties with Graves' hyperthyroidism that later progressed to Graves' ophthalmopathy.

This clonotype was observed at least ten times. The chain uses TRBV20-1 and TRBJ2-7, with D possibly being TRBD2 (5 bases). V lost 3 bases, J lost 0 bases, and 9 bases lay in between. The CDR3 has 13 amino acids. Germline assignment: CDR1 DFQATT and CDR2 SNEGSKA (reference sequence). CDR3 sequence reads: CSASTLASYEQYF. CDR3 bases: TGCAGTGCTAGTACGCTAGCCTCCTACGAGCAGTACTTC.

The CDR3 DNA follows: TGTGCCACCAGCACCGGGACTAGCGGACTCCAAGAGACCCAGTACTTC. Its protein is CATSTGTSGLQETQYF. The chain couples TRBV15 to TRBJ2-5, with 11 bases fitting TRBD2. Per the germline V gene, CDR1 is LNHNV and CDR2 is YYDKDF (reference sequence). J was trimmed by 1 base and V by 4 bases; bases with no gene match: 5. The CDR3 is 16 amino acids.

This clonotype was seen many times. CDR3 amino acids: CSARGRAGGRNEQYF. In nucleotides, the CDR3 is TGCAGTGCCCGAGGGCGAGCGGGAGGAAGGAACGAGCAGTACTTC. This chain uses TRBV20-1 with TRBJ2-7, with 9 bases lining up with TRBD2. The CDR3 spans 15 residues. Germline lookup yields CDR1 DFQATT and CDR2 SNEGSKA (reference sequence). V trimming: 6 bases; J trimming: 5 bases; junction bases outside the gene matches: 14.

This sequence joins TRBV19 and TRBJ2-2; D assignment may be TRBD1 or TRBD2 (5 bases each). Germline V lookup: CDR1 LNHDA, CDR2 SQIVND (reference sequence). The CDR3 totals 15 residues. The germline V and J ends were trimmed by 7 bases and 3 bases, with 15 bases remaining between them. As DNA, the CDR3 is TGTGCCAGTAAGGTCCAGGGACGTGACACCGGGGAGCTGTTTTTT. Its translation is CASKVQGRDTGELFF.

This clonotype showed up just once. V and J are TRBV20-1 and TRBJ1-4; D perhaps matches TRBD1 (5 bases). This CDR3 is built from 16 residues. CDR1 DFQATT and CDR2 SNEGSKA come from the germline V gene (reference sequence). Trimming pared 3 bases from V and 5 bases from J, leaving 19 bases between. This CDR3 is CSARTVGTARNEKLFF. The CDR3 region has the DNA TGCAGTGCTAGGACAGTGGGTACTGCTCGAAATGAAAAACTGTTTTTT.

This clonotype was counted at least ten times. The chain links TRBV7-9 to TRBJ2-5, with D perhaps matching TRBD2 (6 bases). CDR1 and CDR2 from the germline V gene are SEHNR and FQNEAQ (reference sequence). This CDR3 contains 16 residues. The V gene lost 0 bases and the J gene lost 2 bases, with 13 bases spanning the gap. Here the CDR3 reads CASSLARLGTQETQYF. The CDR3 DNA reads TGTGCCAGCAGCTTAGCGAGGTTAGGGACTCAAGAGACCCAGTACTTC.

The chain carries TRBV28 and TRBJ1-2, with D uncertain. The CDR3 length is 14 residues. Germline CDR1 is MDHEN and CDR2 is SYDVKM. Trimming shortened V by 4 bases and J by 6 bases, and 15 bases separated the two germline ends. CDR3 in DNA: TGTGCCAGCAGTTACGGGGTGACAAATGATGGCTACACCTTC. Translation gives CASSYGVTNDGYTF.

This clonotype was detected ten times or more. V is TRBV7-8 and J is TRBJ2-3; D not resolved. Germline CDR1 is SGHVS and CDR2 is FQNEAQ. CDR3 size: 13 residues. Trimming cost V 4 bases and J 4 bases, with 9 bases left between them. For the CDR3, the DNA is TGTGCCAGCAGCTATGCAACGGCAGATACGCAGTATTTT. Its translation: CASSYATADTQYF.

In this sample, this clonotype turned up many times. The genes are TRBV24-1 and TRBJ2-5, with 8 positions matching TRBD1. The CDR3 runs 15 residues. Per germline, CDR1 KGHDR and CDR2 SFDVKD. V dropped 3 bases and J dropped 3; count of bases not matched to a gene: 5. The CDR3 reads CATSDLQGGEETQYF. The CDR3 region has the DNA TGTGCCACCAGTGATCTACAGGGGGGCGAAGAGACCCAGTACTTC.

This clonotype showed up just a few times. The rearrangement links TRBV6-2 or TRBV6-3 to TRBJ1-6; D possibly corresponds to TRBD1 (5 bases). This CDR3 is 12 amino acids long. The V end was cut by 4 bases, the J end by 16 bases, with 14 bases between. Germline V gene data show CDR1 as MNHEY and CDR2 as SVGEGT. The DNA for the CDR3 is TGTGCCAGCAGTTGGGACGGCTTGGCTCTCCACTTT. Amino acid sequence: CASSWDGLALHF.

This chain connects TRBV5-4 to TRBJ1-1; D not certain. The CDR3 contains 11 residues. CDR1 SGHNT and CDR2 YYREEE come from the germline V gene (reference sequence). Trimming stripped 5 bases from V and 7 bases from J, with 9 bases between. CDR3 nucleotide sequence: TGTGCCAGCAGTTCCAGGAATGAAGCTTTCTTT. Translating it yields CASSSRNEAFF.

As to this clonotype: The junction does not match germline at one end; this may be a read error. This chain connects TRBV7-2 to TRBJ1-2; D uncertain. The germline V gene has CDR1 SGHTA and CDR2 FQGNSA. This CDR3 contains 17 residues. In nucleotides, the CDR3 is TGCACCAGCAGACCCTCTTGGGTCACGGATGCTAACTATGGCTACACCTTC. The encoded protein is CTSRPSWVTDANYGYTF.

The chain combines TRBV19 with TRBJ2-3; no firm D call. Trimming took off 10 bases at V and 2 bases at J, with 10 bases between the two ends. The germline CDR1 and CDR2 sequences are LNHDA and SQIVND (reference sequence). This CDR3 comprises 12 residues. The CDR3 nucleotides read TGTGCCATCGGACCGTCCACAGATACGCAGTATTTT. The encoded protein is CAIGPSTDTQYF.

The DNA for the CDR3 is TGTGCCAGCAGTCGTATCCAGGGTAGCACTGAAGCTTTCTTT. Translation gives CASSRIQGSTEAFF. The rearrangement uses TRBV28 and TRBJ1-1; D perhaps matches TRBD1 (5 bases). CDR3 length: 14 amino acids. The ends were cut back, 5 bases at V and 4 bases at J, with 14 bases in the middle. From germline, CDR1 is MDHEN and CDR2 SYDVKM.

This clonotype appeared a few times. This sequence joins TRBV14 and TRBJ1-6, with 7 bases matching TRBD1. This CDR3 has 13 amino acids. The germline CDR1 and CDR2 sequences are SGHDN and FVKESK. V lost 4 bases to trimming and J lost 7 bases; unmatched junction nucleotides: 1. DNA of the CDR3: TGTGCCAGCAGCCGGACAGGCAATTCACCCCTCCACTTT. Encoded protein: CASSRTGNSPLHF.

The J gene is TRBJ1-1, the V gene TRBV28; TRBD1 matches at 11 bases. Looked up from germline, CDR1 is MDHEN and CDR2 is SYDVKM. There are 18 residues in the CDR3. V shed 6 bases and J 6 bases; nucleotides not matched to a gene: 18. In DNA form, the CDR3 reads TGTGCCAGCAGCCACCTCGGACAGGGGGCGGCGGCCGTGTCTGAAGCTTTCTTT. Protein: CASSHLGQGAAAVSEAFF. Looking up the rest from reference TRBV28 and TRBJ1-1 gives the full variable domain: DVKVTQSSRYLVKRTGEKVFLECVQDMDHENMFWYRQDPGLGLRLIYFSYDVKMKEKGDIPEGYSVSREKKERFSLILESASTNQTSMYLCASSHLGQGAAAVSEAFFGQGTRLTVV.

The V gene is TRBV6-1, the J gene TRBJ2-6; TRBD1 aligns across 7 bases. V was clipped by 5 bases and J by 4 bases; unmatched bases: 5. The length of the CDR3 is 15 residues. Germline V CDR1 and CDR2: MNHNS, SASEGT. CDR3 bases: TGTGCCAGCAGTCACACAGGGGTCGGGGCCAACGTCCTGACTTTC. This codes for CASSHTGVGANVLTF.

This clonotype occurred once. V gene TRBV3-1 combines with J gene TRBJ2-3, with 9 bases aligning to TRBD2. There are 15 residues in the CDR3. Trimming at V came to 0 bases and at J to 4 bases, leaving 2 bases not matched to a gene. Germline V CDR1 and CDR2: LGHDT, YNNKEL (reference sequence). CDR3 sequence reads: CASSQDSGSADTQYF. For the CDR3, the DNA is TGTGCCAGCAGCCAAGATAGCGGGAGTGCAGATACGCAGTATTTT.

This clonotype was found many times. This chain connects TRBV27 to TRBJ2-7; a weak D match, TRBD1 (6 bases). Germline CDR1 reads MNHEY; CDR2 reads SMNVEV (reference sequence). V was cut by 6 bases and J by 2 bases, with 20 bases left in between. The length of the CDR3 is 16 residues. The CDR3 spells CASSLTRLGTPYEQYF. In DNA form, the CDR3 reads TGTGCCAGCAGCCTAACTAGATTGGGGACACCCTACGAGCAGTACTTC.

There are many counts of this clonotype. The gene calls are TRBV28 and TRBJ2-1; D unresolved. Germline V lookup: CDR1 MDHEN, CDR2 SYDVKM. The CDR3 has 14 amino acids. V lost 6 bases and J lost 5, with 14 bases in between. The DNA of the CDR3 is TGTGCCAGCAGCCTACCACCCCCCCACAATGAGCAGTTCTTC. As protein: CASSLPPPHNEQFF.

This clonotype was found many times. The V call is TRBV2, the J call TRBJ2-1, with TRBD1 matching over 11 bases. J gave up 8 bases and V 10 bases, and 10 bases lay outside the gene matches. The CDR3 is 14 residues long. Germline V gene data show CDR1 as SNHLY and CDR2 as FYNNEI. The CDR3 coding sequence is TGTGCCACCTTTCCCGGGACAGGGGGACATGAGCAGTTCTTC. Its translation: CATFPGTGGHEQFF.

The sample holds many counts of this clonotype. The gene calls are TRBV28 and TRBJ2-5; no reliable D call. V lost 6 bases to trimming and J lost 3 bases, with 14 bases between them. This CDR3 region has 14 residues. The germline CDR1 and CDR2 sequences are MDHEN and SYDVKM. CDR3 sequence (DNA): TGTGCCAGCAGATTCCCCCGCTCCGAAGAGACCCAGTACTTC. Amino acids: CASRFPRSEETQYF. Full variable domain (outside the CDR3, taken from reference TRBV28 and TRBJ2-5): DVKVTQSSRYLVKRTGEKVFLECVQDMDHENMFWYRQDPGLGLRLIYFSYDVKMKEKGDIPEGYSVSREKKERFSLILESASTNQTSMYLCASRFPRSEETQYFGPGTRLLVL.

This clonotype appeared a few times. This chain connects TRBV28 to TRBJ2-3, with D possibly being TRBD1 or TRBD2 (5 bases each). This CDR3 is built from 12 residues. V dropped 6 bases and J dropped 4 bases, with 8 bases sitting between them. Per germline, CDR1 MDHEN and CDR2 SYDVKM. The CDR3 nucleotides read TGTGCCAGCAGACTAGGGGCAGATACGCAGTATTTT. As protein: CASRLGADTQYF.

The CDR3 DNA follows: TGTGCCACCAGCAGAACCCCGGGACAGGGTGACTACGAGCAGTACTTC. This translates into CATSRTPGQGDYEQYF. V usage is TRBV15 and J usage is TRBJ2-7; 9 nucleotides match TRBD1. This CDR3 has 16 residues. Trimming removed 2 bases from V and 3 bases from J; junction bases left unmatched: 8. CDR1 is LNHNV and CDR2 is YYDKDF in the germline V gene (reference sequence).

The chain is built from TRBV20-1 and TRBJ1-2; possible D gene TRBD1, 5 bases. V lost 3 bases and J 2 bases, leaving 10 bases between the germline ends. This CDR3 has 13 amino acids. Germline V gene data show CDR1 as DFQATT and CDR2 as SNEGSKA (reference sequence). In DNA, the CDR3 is TGCAGTGCTAGGAAAAGACAGAACTATGGCTACACCTTC. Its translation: CSARKRQNYGYTF.

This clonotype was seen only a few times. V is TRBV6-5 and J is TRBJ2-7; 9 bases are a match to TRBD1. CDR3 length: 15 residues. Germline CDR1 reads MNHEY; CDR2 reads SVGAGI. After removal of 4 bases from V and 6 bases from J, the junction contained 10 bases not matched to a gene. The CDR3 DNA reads TGTGCCAGCAGTTCCTCCGACAGGGGGGAGGCCGAGCAGTACTTC. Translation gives CASSSSDRGEAEQYF.

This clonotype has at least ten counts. CDR3 protein: CAWSPARGLMNTEAFF. CDR3 coding DNA: TGTGCCTGGAGCCCGGCCAGGGGGCTCATGAACACTGAAGCTTTCTTT. J is TRBJ1-1 and V is TRBV30, with TRBD1 matching 8 bases. V was pared by 3 bases and J by 0 bases, with 9 bases of the junction left unmatched. The germline V gene encodes CDR1 GTSNPN and CDR2 SVGIG (reference sequence). CDR3 length equals 16 residues.

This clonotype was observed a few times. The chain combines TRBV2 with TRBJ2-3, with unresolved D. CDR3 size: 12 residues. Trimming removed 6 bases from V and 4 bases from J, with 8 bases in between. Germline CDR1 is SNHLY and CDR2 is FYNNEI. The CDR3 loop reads CASRPDADTQYF. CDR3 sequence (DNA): TGTGCCAGCAGGCCAGATGCAGATACGCAGTATTTT. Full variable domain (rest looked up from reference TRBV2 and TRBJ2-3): EPEVTQTPSHQVTQMGQEVILRCVPISNHLYFYWYRQILGQKVEFLVSFYNNEISEKSEIFDDQFSVERPDGSNFTLKIRSTKLEDSAMYFCASRPDADTQYFGPGTRLTVL.

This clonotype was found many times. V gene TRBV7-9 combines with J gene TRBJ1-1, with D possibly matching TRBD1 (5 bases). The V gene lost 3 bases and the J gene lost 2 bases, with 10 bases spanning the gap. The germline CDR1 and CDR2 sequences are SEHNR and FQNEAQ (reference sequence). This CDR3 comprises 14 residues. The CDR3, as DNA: TGTGCCAGCAGCTTTGGAGACAGAAACACTGAAGCTTTCTTT. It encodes CASSFGDRNTEAFF.

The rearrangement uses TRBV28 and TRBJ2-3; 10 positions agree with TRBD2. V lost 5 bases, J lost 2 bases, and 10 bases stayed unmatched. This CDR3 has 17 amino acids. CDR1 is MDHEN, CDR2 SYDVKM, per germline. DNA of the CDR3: TGTGCCAGCAGTCTGCGGAGGAGCGGGAGGGCCACAGATACGCAGTATTTT. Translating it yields CASSLRRSGRATDTQYF.